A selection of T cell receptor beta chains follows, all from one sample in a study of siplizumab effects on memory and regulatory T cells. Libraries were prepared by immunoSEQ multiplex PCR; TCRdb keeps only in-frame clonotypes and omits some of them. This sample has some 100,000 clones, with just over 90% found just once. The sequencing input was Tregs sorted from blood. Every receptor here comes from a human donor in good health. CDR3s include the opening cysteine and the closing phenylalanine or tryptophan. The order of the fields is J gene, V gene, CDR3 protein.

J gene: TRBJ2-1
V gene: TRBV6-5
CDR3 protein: CASRQTVGTGPFF

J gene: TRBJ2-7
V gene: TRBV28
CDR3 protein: CASSLMGYEQYF

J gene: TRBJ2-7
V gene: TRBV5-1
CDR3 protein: CASSLAGQHEQYF

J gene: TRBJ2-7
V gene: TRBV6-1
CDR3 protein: CASSTSGSAYEQYF

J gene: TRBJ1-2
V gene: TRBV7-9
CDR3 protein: CASSLARATGLHNGYTF

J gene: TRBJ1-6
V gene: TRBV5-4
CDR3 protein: CASSLGTGDYNSPLHF

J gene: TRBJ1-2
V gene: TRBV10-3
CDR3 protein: CAISEQGAHYGYTF

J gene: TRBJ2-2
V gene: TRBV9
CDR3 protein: CASSVRDLAVNTGELFF

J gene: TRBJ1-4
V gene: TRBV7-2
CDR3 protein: CASSLNEKLFF

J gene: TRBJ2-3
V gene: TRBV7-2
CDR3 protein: CASSSDRKTWDTQYF

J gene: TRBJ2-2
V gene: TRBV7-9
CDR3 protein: CASSSRWAGELFF

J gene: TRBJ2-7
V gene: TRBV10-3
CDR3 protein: CATNLDRTYEQYF

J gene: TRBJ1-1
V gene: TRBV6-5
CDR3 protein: CASSYSIRVGTEAFF

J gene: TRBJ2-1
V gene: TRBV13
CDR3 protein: CASPTSGRDNEQFF

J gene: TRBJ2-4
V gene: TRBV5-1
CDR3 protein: CASSLRGNRAKNIQYF

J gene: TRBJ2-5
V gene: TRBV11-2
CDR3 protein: CASSLSGPETQYF

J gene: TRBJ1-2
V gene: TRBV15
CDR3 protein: CATSRDLTGPGGYTF

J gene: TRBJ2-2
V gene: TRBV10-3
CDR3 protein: CATRGLSNTGELFF

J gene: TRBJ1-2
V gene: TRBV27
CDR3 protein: CASSSSVRSALNYGYTF

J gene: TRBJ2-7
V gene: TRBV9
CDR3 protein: CASSPPGGGEQYF

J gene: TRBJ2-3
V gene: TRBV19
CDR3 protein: CASSIAAATSGGGVAQYF

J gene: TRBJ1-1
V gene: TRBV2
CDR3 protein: CASTGQGVTTEAFF

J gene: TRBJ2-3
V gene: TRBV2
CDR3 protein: CASSELITDTQYF

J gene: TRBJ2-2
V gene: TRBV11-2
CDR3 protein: CASSLSPGELFF

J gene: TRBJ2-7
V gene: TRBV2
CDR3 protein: CASSEGSGRAYEQYF

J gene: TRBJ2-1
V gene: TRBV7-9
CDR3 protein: CASSNPRTSGPNEQFF

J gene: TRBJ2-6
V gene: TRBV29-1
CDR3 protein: CSALTGTSGANVLTF

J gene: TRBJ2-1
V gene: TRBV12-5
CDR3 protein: CASEGAYNEQFF

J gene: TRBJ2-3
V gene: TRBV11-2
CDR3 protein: CASSRTTDTQYF

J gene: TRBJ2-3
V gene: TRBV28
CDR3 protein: CASSNRLAGGTDTQYF

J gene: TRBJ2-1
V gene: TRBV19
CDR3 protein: CASSSPGSPYNEQFF

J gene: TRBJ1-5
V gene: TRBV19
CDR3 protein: CASSIAGRLDQPQHF

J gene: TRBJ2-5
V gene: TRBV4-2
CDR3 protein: CASSHDRQNQETQYF

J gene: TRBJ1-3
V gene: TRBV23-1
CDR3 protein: CASSQWVHRGHGNTIYF

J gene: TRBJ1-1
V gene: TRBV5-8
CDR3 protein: CASSYLDTEAFF

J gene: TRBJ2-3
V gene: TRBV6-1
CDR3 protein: CASSDTRGPFSTDTQYF

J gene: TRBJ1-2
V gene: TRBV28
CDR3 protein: CASSSSPLNYGYTF

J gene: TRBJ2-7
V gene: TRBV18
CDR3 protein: CASSPGLAGGYEQYF

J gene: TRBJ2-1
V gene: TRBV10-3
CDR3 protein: CAISAGGRARYNEQFF

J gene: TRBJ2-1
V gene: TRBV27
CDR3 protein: CASSFGTSGNLKTPLNNEQFF

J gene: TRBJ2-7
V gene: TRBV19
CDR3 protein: CASSAQGAHEQYF

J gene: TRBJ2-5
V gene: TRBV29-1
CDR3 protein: CSVVYTGLWETQYF

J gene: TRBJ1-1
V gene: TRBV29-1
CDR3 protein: CSVRTDRNTEAFF

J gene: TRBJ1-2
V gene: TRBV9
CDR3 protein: CASSRQGIRYGYTF

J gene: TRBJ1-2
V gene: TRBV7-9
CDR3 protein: CASSLSTGSDGYTF

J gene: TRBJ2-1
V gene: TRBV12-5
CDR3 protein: CASGPYRDLAELPYNEQFF

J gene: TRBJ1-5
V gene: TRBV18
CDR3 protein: CASSPPTGRANQPQHF

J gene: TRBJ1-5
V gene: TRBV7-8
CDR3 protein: CASSLEHNSNQPQHF

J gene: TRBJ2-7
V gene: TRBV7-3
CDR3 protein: CASSLSAGVSYEQYF

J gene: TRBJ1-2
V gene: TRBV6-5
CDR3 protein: CASSLDSGTGVGYTF

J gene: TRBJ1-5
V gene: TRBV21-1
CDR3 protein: CASSTRGQDSNQPQHF

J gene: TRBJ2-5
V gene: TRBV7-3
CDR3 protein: CASSLRLWEPPETQYF

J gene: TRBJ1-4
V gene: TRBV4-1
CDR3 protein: CASSQGRTGREKLFF

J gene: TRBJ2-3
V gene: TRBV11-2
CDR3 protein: CASRRNRDIGSTDTQYF